A single sample is the source of the 29 T cell receptor beta chains below, sequenced in a study of CD8 T cells in Susac syndrome (dated by TCRdb to between 2018 and 2021). To prepare the library, the immunoSEQ multiplex PCR assay was applied. RNA was extracted using the RNeasy kit, and roughly 0.5 to 1 microgram was reverse transcribed with random hexamers. TCRdb reanalyzed the raw reads on its own, using fastp at Q25 for trimming and MiXCR for clone calling, and kept in-frame beta chains. Merged by CDR3 protein, the rows form single entries marked with the most common genes and DNA. The sample data list around 120,000 distinct CDR3 sequences, and roughly 94% of these were observed just once. Over 0.1% of the sample is in the top ten clones. Sequencing used CD4+ T cells from PBMCs. Every receptor here comes from a human donor with multiple sclerosis.

The chain has TRBV7-9 and TRBJ2-1; 11 positions agree with TRBD2. Trimming removed 5 bases from V and 1 base from J; junction bases left unmatched: 4. CDR1 is SEHNR and CDR2 is FQNEAQ in the germline V gene (reference sequence). This CDR3 spans 16 amino acids. CDR3 region: CASSPGTSGSYNEQFF. DNA of the CDR3: TGTGCCAGCAGCCCCGGGACTAGCGGTTCCTACAATGAGCAGTTCTTC.

The J gene is TRBJ1-4, the V gene TRBV5-6, with D hard to call. Per germline, CDR1 SGHDT and CDR2 YYEEEE. Trimming left V 1 base short and J 2 bases short, with 9 bases between. This CDR3 region has 15 residues. The CDR3 protein is CASSLSRLTNEKLFF. CDR3 sequence (DNA): TGTGCCAGCAGCTTGTCGAGACTCACTAATGAAAAACTGTTTTTT. The full variable domain, its missing parts supplied by reference TRBV5-6 and TRBJ1-4, is DAGVTQSPTHLIKTRGQQVTLRCSPKSGHDTVSWYQQALGQGPQFIFQYYEEEERQRGNFPDRFSGHQFPNYSSELNVNALLLGDSALYLCASSLSRLTNEKLFFGSGTQLSVL.

The V call is TRBV25-1, the J call TRBJ1-4, with 12 nucleotides matching TRBD1. The CDR3 extends over 13 amino acids. The ends lost 8 bases at V and 8 bases at J; junction bases unmatched: 3. Germline lookup yields CDR1 MGHDK and CDR2 SYGVNS. The CDR3 sequence is CASSGTGGEKLFF. Written as DNA, the CDR3 is TGTGCCAGCTCCGGGACAGGGGGCGAAAAACTGTTTTTT.

The chain couples TRBV5-4 to TRBJ2-3; D gene unclear. Germline values: CDR1 SGHNT, CDR2 YYREEE (reference sequence). The CDR3 contains 14 residues. The V end was cut by 5 bases, the J end by 5 bases, with 15 bases between. The CDR3 reads CASRKVAQGDTQYF. In DNA, the CDR3 is TGTGCCAGCAGAAAGGTCGCCCAAGGAGATACGCAGTATTTT.

Of note for this clonotype: One end of the junction fails to match germline, which may point to a read error. V and J are TRBV20-1 and TRBJ2-7; 10 bases map to TRBD2. The CDR3 spans 15 residues. Germline CDR1 is DFQATT and CDR2 is SNEGSKA (reference sequence). The CDR3 DNA follows: TGCAGTGCTAGAGGAGTAGGGCTAGCGGGAGATAGCCAAGACTTC. Translation: CSARGVGLAGDSQDF.

The chain couples TRBV20-1 to TRBJ2-3, with a weak D call TRBD2 (5 bases). The CDR3 runs 13 residues. Germline V gene sequence: CDR1 DFQATT, CDR2 SNEGSKA (reference sequence). Trimming took off 3 bases at V and 6 bases at J, with 13 bases between the two ends. CDR3 sequence: CSASGVSVDTQYF. The CDR3 DNA reads TGCAGTGCTAGTGGGGTTAGCGTCGATACGCAGTATTTT.

CDR3 in amino acids: CAWRDRGSYEQYF. CDR3 sequence (DNA): TGTGCCTGGAGGGACAGGGGGTCCTACGAGCAGTACTTC. This sequence joins TRBV30 and TRBJ2-7; 10 positions match TRBD1. Losses at the gene ends were 3 bases for V and 1 base for J; bases not matched to a gene: 0. CDR3 length: 13 residues. CDR1 is GTSNPN and CDR2 is SVGIG in the germline V gene (reference sequence).

The chain is built from TRBV29-1 and TRBJ1-3; D call uncertain. Germline V CDR1 and CDR2: SQVTM, ANQGSEA. This CDR3 contains 13 residues. Trimming removed 6 bases from V and 1 base from J, with 10 bases in between. In DNA form, the CDR3 reads TGCAGCGTGAGGTCCGCTTCTGGAAACACCATATATTTT. The encoded protein is CSVRSASGNTIYF.

The chain joins TRBV6-5 to TRBJ1-4, with a tentative D call TRBD1 (5 bases). Per the germline V gene, CDR1 is MNHEY and CDR2 is SVGAGI. The CDR3 has 13 amino acids. V was clipped by 6 bases and J by 7 bases, with 12 bases between them. CDR3 residues: CASRGTVREKLFF. The DNA of the CDR3 is TGTGCCAGCAGGGGGACCGTACGTGAAAAACTGTTTTTT.

V gene TRBV12-3 or TRBV12-4 combines with J gene TRBJ2-1, with 8 bases that match TRBD1. This CDR3 comprises 15 residues. V lost 6 bases, J lost 3 bases, and 7 bases stayed unmatched. CDR3 residues: CASRQDRGYYNEQFF. The CDR3 DNA sequence: TGTGCCAGCAGGCAAGACAGGGGATACTACAATGAGCAGTTCTTC.

This chain uses TRBV29-1 with TRBJ2-4, with TRBD2 matching 10 bases. The trim removed 1 base at V and 6 bases at J, leaving 6 bases unmatched. CDR1 is SQVTM and CDR2 is ANQGSEA in the germline V gene. The CDR3 is made up of 15 amino acids. CDR3 in amino acids: CSVEGVAGGLNIQYF. CDR3 bases: TGCAGCGTTGAAGGGGTAGCGGGGGGACTAAACATTCAGTACTTC.

The J gene is TRBJ1-1, the V gene TRBV12-3 or TRBV12-4; maybe TRBD1 (5 bases). V was clipped by 4 bases and J by 1 base, with 13 bases between them. This CDR3 is built from 15 residues. The CDR3 DNA follows: TGTGCCAGCAGTTCCTATGGACAAAGGAACACTGAAGCTTTCTTT. Its protein product is CASSSYGQRNTEAFF.

V and J are TRBV28 and TRBJ2-5; a possible D gene is TRBD1 (6 bases). CDR1 MDHEN and CDR2 SYDVKM come from the germline V gene. The CDR3 spans 13 residues. V dropped 4 bases and J dropped 4 bases, with 10 bases sitting between them. The CDR3 here is CASSSGQPETQYF. The CDR3 DNA follows: TGTGCCAGCAGTTCAGGACAGCCAGAGACCCAGTACTTC. The variable domain in full, with the rest retrieved from reference TRBV28 and TRBJ2-5, is DVKVTQSSRYLVKRTGEKVFLECVQDMDHENMFWYRQDPGLGLRLIYFSYDVKMKEKGDIPEGYSVSREKKERFSLILESASTNQTSMYLCASSSGQPETQYFGPGTRLLVL.

Only one count was recorded for this clonotype. The chain links TRBV6-1 to TRBJ2-6; 9 bases agree with TRBD1. The CDR3 extends over 17 amino acids. The ends lost 7 bases at V and 3 bases at J; junction bases unmatched: 10. Germline V lookup: CDR1 MNHNS, CDR2 SASEGT. CDR3 sequence (DNA): TGTGCCAGCATCCGGGACAGGGTATTTTTTGGGGCCAACGTCCTGACTTTC. Translating it yields CASIRDRVFFGANVLTF.

The chain has TRBV19 and TRBJ1-5; TRBD1 might be the D (6 bases). The CDR3 totals 12 residues. CDR1 and CDR2 (germline): LNHDA, SQIVND (reference sequence). Between the trimmed V and J ends, which lost 6 bases and 6 bases, there was a span of 9 bases. The CDR3 bases are TGTGCCAGTAGCTTGGACAGTCAGCCCCAGCATTTT. Translation: CASSLDSQPQHF. Together with reference TRBV19 and TRBJ1-5, the CDR3 gives the full variable domain: DGGITQSPKYLFRKEGQNVTLSCEQNLNHDAMYWYRQDPGQGLRLIYYSQIVNDFQKGDIAEGYSVSREKKESFPLTVTSAQKNPTAFYLCASSLDSQPQHFGDGTRLSIL.

V and J are TRBV18 and TRBJ2-3, with TRBD1 identical over 8 bases. Unmatched junction bases numbered 10, after V lost 6 bases and J lost 2 bases. The CDR3 covers 16 residues. Germline loops: CDR1 KGHSH, CDR2 LQKENI. Here the CDR3 reads CASSTKVQGATDTQYF. In DNA form, the CDR3 reads TGTGCCAGCTCCACGAAGGTTCAGGGGGCCACAGATACGCAGTATTTT.

V is TRBV30 and J is TRBJ2-7; D may be TRBD2 (6 bases). Trimming took off 2 bases at V and 8 bases at J, with 13 bases between the two ends. This CDR3 contains 12 residues. Germline values: CDR1 GTSNPN, CDR2 SVGIG (reference sequence). The CDR3 sequence is CAWSSGVEKQYF. The CDR3 DNA follows: TGTGCCTGGAGTTCGGGGGTGGAGAAGCAGTACTTC.

This chain's CDR3 is CASSLRPQGTGELFF. The DNA for the CDR3 is TGTGCCAGCAGTCTCCGCCCCCAGGGAACCGGGGAGCTGTTTTTT. The chain joins TRBV27 to TRBJ2-2, with D tentatively TRBD1 (5 bases). Germline loops: CDR1 MNHEY, CDR2 SMNVEV (reference sequence). The CDR3 runs to 15 residues. V was shortened by 5 bases and J by 5 bases, with 15 bases between the two germline ends.

This clonotype was found once. The rearrangement joins TRBV7-9 to TRBJ2-2, with a tentative D call TRBD2 (5 bases). The CDR3 totals 17 residues. Germline V CDR1 and CDR2: SEHNR, FQNEAQ (reference sequence). Trimming left V 1 base short and J 4 bases short, with 16 bases between. The CDR3 nucleotides are TGTGCCAGCAGCTTAGGATCGGGAAGGCGAAGCACCGGGGAGCTGTTTTTT. Its translation is CASSLGSGRRSTGELFF.

V is TRBV30 and J is TRBJ1-1, with D tentatively TRBD1 (5 bases). From germline, CDR1 is GTSNPN and CDR2 SVGIG (reference sequence). Trimming shortened V by 5 bases and J by 4 bases, and 14 bases separated the two germline ends. CDR3 length: 13 residues. CDR3 residues: CAWSGRVVTEAFF. In DNA form, the CDR3 reads TGTGCCTGGTCGGGGCGGGTAGTCACTGAAGCTTTCTTT.

This clonotype appeared a few times. The chain couples TRBV23-1 to TRBJ1-4; no reliable D call. TRBV23-1 is marked as an open reading frame, function uncertain. The V gene lost 0 bases and the J gene lost 7 bases, with 18 bases spanning the gap. CDR3 length: 17 residues. In DNA form, the CDR3 reads TGCGCCAGCAGTCAATCGAGATTCGGGAGCTTCGGTGAAAAACTGTTTTTT. Protein product: CASSQSRFGSFGEKLFF.

This clonotype was counted once. The chain carries TRBV7-2 and TRBJ1-2; D gene uncertain. Germline V CDR1 and CDR2: SGHTA, FQGNSA. There are 14 residues in the CDR3. V shed 2 bases and J shed 4 bases, with 11 bases lying between them. Written as DNA, the CDR3 is TGTGCCAGCAGCTTAATGGGCAACGTCTATGGCTACACCTTC. Its translation is CASSLMGNVYGYTF.

J is TRBJ1-5 and V is TRBV12-3 or TRBV12-4, with 10 bases matching TRBD1. The CDR3 runs to 15 residues. J was trimmed by 4 bases and V by 3 bases; bases with no gene match: 3. CDR3 residues: CASSFGQGVNQPQHF. CDR3 nucleotide sequence: TGTGCCAGCAGTTTCGGACAGGGGGTTAATCAGCCCCAGCATTTT.

This rearrangement joins TRBV2 to TRBJ1-1; 8 positions agree with TRBD1. The V gene's germline CDR1 is SNHLY and CDR2 FYNNEI. This CDR3 contains 12 residues. V lost 6 bases and J lost 11; bases outside the gene matches: 8. Written as DNA, the CDR3 is TGTGCCAGCAGCCCCGGACAGGGTGGGGCTTTCTTT. Protein product: CASSPGQGGAFF.

This clonotype was seen just once. V gene TRBV29-1 combines with J gene TRBJ2-1; 7 bases are shared with TRBD2. Losses at the gene ends were 6 bases for V and 4 bases for J; bases not matched to a gene: 15. Germline V gives CDR1 SQVTM, CDR2 ANQGSEA. There are 16 residues in the CDR3. The chain's CDR3 is CSVEGASGRLYNEQFF. CDR3 coding DNA: TGCAGCGTGGAGGGTGCTAGCGGCAGGCTGTACAATGAGCAGTTCTTC.

This sequence joins TRBV20-1 and TRBJ1-2; D gene ambiguous. Germline CDR1 reads DFQATT; CDR2 reads SNEGSKA (reference sequence). V dropped 6 bases and J dropped 5 bases, with 22 bases sitting between them. The CDR3 spans 15 residues. The chain's CDR3 is CSAPSGQPTKYGYTF. Here the CDR3 DNA reads TGCAGTGCCCCCAGTGGGCAGCCAACAAAGTATGGCTACACCTTC.

The rearrangement uses TRBV5-4 and TRBJ1-3; D possibly corresponds to TRBD1 (6 bases). Trimming removed 2 bases from V and 4 bases from J, with 16 bases in between. Per germline, CDR1 SGHNT and CDR2 YYREEE (reference sequence). The CDR3 has 16 residues. The CDR3 sequence: CASSFSSGVLGNTIYF. The CDR3 DNA is TGTGCCAGCAGCTTTTCCTCAGGGGTTCTCGGAAACACCATATATTTT.

J is TRBJ1-5 and V is TRBV6-1; D unclear. V dropped 8 bases and J dropped 2 bases, with 16 bases sitting between them. CDR3 length: 15 residues. The germline V gene has CDR1 MNHNS and CDR2 SASEGT. CDR3 in amino acids: CASVKATVGNQPQHF. In DNA, the CDR3 is TGTGCCAGCGTTAAAGCAACAGTAGGCAATCAGCCCCAGCATTTT.

The rearrangement links TRBV7-2 to TRBJ2-2, with D perhaps TRBD1 (5 bases). CDR3 length: 15 residues. The V gene lost 6 bases and the J gene lost 2 bases, with 13 bases spanning the gap. Germline CDR1 is SGHTA and CDR2 is FQGNSA. CDR3 residues: CASSQGAANTGELFF. The DNA for the CDR3 is TGTGCCAGCAGTCAAGGGGCAGCTAACACCGGGGAGCTGTTTTTT. Drawing the rest from reference TRBV7-2 and TRBJ2-2, the complete variable domain is GAGVSQSPSNKVTEKGKDVELRCDPISGHTALYWYRQSLGQGLEFLIYFQGNSAPDKSGLPSDRFSAERTGGSVSTLTIQRTQQEDSAVYLCASSQGAANTGELFFGEGSRLTVL.